Listed below are T cell receptor beta chains from one sample, sequenced in a study of shared clonotypes between healthy human individuals. Assay used: immunoSEQ multiplex PCR; TCRdb lists only in-frame clones, some missing. The table lists approximately 2.1 million clones, 93% of them singletons, with under 0.45% in the top ten. Source material: naive CD4+ T cells from PBMCs. These receptor sequences come from a man in his late teens or twenties in good health. Some clones in this sample may be carry-over from other donors' samples. CDR3s include the opening cysteine and the closing phenylalanine or tryptophan. A D gene is named only where the DNA matches it firmly. For some rows the clone size is stated as once, few or many, or as a class when expanded; others skip it.

clone_size	cdr3_length	v_call	d_call	j_call	cdr3_nt	cdr3_aa
-	16	TRBV4-3	TRBD2	TRBJ2-3	TGCGCCAGCAGCCAAGGACTAGCGGGGGGCACAGATACGCAGTATTTT	CASSQGLAGGTDTQYF
once	15	TRBV5-1	-	TRBJ2-1	TGCGCCAGCAGCTTGGGGGGTTTGACCTACAATGAGCAGTTCTTC	CASSLGGLTYNEQFF
-	16	TRBV9	TRBD2	TRBJ2-7	TGTGCCAGCAGCGTGGGACTAGCGGGAGACCCCTACGAGCAGTACTTC	CASSVGLAGDPYEQYF
-	13	TRBV5-1	-	TRBJ2-3	TGCGCCAGCAGCTTTCAGGGTACAGATACGCAGTATTTT	CASSFQGTDTQYF
few	15	TRBV11-2	TRBD1	TRBJ1-2	TGTGCCAGCAGTCAAGAAGGGGGCAGCAGCTATGGCTACACCTTC	CASSQEGGSSYGYTF
-	16	TRBV28	-	TRBJ2-7	TGTGCCAGCAGTTTAGGGTATTCGGGGCTCTCCTACGAGCAGTACTTC	CASSLGYSGLSYEQYF
-	15	TRBV7-8	TRBD2	TRBJ2-1	TGTGCCAGCAGCTTAGCTCCTAGCGGGGGCTATGAGCAGTTCTTC	CASSLAPSGGYEQFF
-	17	TRBV5-1	-	TRBJ2-1	TGCGCCAGCAGCTTGGGGTCGCACGGGAGTCCCTCAAGTGAGCAGTTCTTC	CASSLGSHGSPSSEQFF
-	14	TRBV5-1	-	TRBJ2-5	TGCGCCAGCAGCTTGGAGGGCCCCCCTGAGACCCAGTACTTC	CASSLEGPPETQYF
once	11	TRBV20-1	-	TRBJ2-7	TGCAGTGCTACCAGGTCCTACGAGCAGTACTTC	CSATRSYEQYF
-	15	TRBV7-8	-	TRBJ2-7	TGTGCCAGCAGCGTAACGGCGGGACAAGCCTACGAGCAGTACTTC	CASSVTAGQAYEQYF
-	19	TRBV28	TRBD2	TRBJ2-7	TGTGCCAGCAGTTTTGATTTCGGACTAGCGGTAAAAACCTCCTACGAGCAGTACTTC	CASSFDFGLAVKTSYEQYF
-	15	TRBV28	TRBD1	TRBJ2-7	TGTGCCAGCAGTCACACAGGGGGCGCTAAGGACGAGCAGTACTTC	CASSHTGGAKDEQYF
once	15	TRBV18	-	TRBJ1-4	TGTGCCAGCTCACCCGACAGGACAACTAATGAAAAACTGTTTTTT	CASSPDRTTNEKLFF
-	15	TRBV18	TRBD1	TRBJ1-4	TGTGCCAGCTCACCTCCGGGACAGGGAGAGGAAAAACTGTTTTTT	CASSPPGQGEEKLFF
few	15	TRBV5-1	-	TRBJ1-4	TGCGCCAGCAGCTTGGGAGGAGCAACTAATGAAAAACTGTTTTTT	CASSLGGATNEKLFF
-	15	TRBV4-1	-	TRBJ2-1	TGCGCCAGCAGCCAAAACGGACCGATTTACAATGAGCAGTTCTTC	CASSQNGPIYNEQFF
few	14	TRBV2	-	TRBJ1-1	TGTGCCAGCATTGACACAGAGAGTCGGACTGAAGCTTTCTTT	CASIDTESRTEAFF
-	14	TRBV4-3	TRBD2	TRBJ2-1	TGCGCCAGCAGCCAAGGGGGACTAGCGGGGAAACAGTTCTTC	CASSQGGLAGKQFF
-	18	TRBV18	TRBD1	TRBJ2-6	TGTGCCAGCTCACCGTTTCGACAGGGGGTAGCTGGGGCCAACGTCCTGACTTTC	CASSPFRQGVAGANVLTF
-	17	TRBV7-8	-	TRBJ2-3	TGTGCCAGCAGCTTGCCACGTGTAGGGGATGGGGGTAATACGCAGTATTTT	CASSLPRVGDGGNTQYF
once	12	TRBV28	-	TRBJ2-2	TGTGCCAGCACAAGAAACAGGGGGGAGCTGTTTTTT	CASTRNRGELFF
-	12	TRBV7-9	-	TRBJ1-1	TGTGCCAGCAGCGTGGGGCCCGGTGAAGCTTTCTTT	CASSVGPGEAFF
-	12	TRBV10-3	-	TRBJ2-1	TGTGCCATCAGTGAGGCAGACGGGAGAGAGTTCTTC	CAISEADGREFF
-	17	TRBV6-4	TRBD2	TRBJ2-3	TGTGCCAGCAGCGCCGGATCTAGCGGGAGGGACACAGATACGCAGTATTTT	CASSAGSSGRDTDTQYF
-	15	TRBV11-2	-	TRBJ1-1	TGTGCCAGCAGCCCCTACGGCCGGAAAAACACTGAAGCTTTCTTT	CASSPYGRKNTEAFF
-	15	TRBV2	-	TRBJ1-2	TGTGCCAGCACCCGGGCGAGGGGTACCCTCTATGGCTACACCTTC	CASTRARGTLYGYTF
-	15	TRBV27	TRBD2	TRBJ2-2	TGTGCCAGCAGTCCCGCGGGAGGGCCCGGCGGGGAGCTGTTTTTT	CASSPAGGPGGELFF
-	12	TRBV7-8	-	TRBJ2-3	TGTGCCAGCAGCTCAAGGGCAGATACGCAGTATTTT	CASSSRADTQYF
-	15	TRBV28	-	TRBJ1-4	TGTGCCAGCAGTTTAGCAGGGACAACTAATGAAAAACTGTTTTTT	CASSLAGTTNEKLFF
-	18	TRBV10-2	TRBD1	TRBJ1-2	TGCGCCAGCAGTGAGCGCGGGACAGGGGCCATTAATTGGGATGGCTACACCTTC	CASSERGTGAINWDGYTF
-	13	TRBV5-5	-	TRBJ2-5	TGTGCCAGCAGCTTGGGATTAAGAGAGACCCAGTACTTC	CASSLGLRETQYF
-	17	TRBV10-1	-	TRBJ2-3	TGCGCCAGCAGTGAGATGCGCATAGCGGACCACACAGATACGCAGTATTTT	CASSEMRIADHTDTQYF
-	13	TRBV18	TRBD2	TRBJ2-1	TGTGCCAGCTCACCAGTGGCGGGAGACGAGCAGTTCTTC	CASSPVAGDEQFF
-	17	TRBV7-9	-	TRBJ2-3	TGTGCCAGCAGCTCAAATCCAAGACGATCTCACACAGATACGCAGTATTTT	CASSSNPRRSHTDTQYF
-	13	TRBV28	-	TRBJ2-2	TGTGCCAGCAGTCGACCGGGATCCGGGGAGCTGTTTTTT	CASSRPGSGELFF
once	14	TRBV29-1	TRBD2	TRBJ2-1	TGCAGCGCCCGCCGAACTTGGGAGGGTCGGGAGCAGTTCTTC	CSARRTWEGREQFF
-	14	TRBV5-1	TRBD1	TRBJ2-2	TGCGCCAGCAAGACAGGGGTCAGCACCGGGGAGCTGTTTTTT	CASKTGVSTGELFF
-	14	TRBV6-1	-	TRBJ1-3	TGTGCCAGCAGTCAACCGGGCTCTGGAAACACCATATATTTT	CASSQPGSGNTIYF
-	16	TRBV7-9	TRBD2	TRBJ2-7	TGTGCCAGCAGCCCTCGCGGGACTAGCGGGAGGAACGAGCAGTACTTC	CASSPRGTSGRNEQYF
-	17	TRBV6-1	TRBD1	TRBJ1-1	TGTGCCAGCAGTGAAGAAGGACAGGGGAGGGAGAACACTGAAGCTTTCTTT	CASSEEGQGRENTEAFF
-	17	TRBV7-2	TRBD2	TRBJ2-1	TGTGCCAGCAGCTTAGTTGGTAGCGGGAGTGCCGTTAATGAGCAGTTCTTC	CASSLVGSGSAVNEQFF
-	16	TRBV6-6	TRBD2	TRBJ2-5	TGTGCCAGCAGTAGCCCAACTAGCGGGAGAAAAGAGACCCAGTACTTC	CASSSPTSGRKETQYF
-	17	TRBV15	TRBD2	TRBJ2-1	TGTGCCACCAGCAGAGATCAGGGCGGGAGGGCCTACAATGAGCAGTTCTTC	CATSRDQGGRAYNEQFF
-	12	TRBV2	-	TRBJ2-7	TGTGCCAGCAGCGGGGCTTCTGAGAAGCAGTACTTC	CASSGASEKQYF
-	14	TRBV7-9	TRBD1	TRBJ2-3	TGTGCCAGCAGCACCGGGACAGGCACAGATACGCAGTATTTT	CASSTGTGTDTQYF
-	14	TRBV25-1	-	TRBJ2-7	TGTGCCAGCAGTGAATCCGGACCCCTCTACGAGCAGTACTTC	CASSESGPLYEQYF
-	15	TRBV7-3	TRBD1	TRBJ2-1	TGTGCCAGCAGCTGGACAGGTTTTAGGAACAATGAGCAGTTCTTC	CASSWTGFRNNEQFF
-	16	TRBV5-4	TRBD2	TRBJ2-3	TGTGCCAGCAGCCCCGGACTAGCGGGGGAAACAGATACGCAGTATTTT	CASSPGLAGETDTQYF
-	13	TRBV7-3	-	TRBJ2-2	TGTGCCAGCAGCTTAGGGGAGCCCGGGGAGCTGTTTTTT	CASSLGEPGELFF
-	14	TRBV11-2	TRBD1	TRBJ2-7	TGTGCCAGCAGCCCCTGGGACAGCGATTACGAGCAGTACTTC	CASSPWDSDYEQYF
-	13	TRBV9	-	TRBJ1-3	TGTGCCAGCAGCGCCCGAGGGGGGCACACCATATATTTT	CASSARGGHTIYF
-	8	TRBV25-1	-	TRBJ2-1	TGTGCCAGCATGGAGCAGTTCTTC	CASMEQFF
-	15	TRBV4-1	-	TRBJ1-1	TGCGCCAGCAGCCAAGATATGCGGGGGAACACTGAAGCTTTCTTT	CASSQDMRGNTEAFF
-	14	TRBV5-1	-	TRBJ1-2	TGCGCCAGCAGCTTTGTACAGGCAAACTATGGCTACACCTTC	CASSFVQANYGYTF
-	10	TRBV2	-	TRBJ2-5	TGTGCCAGCGGTGGGGAGACCCAGTACTTC	CASGGETQYF
-	13	TRBV29-1	-	TRBJ2-3	TGCAGCGTTGCCCAGTCATACACAGATACGCAGTATTTT	CSVAQSYTDTQYF
-	12	TRBV30	-	TRBJ1-2	TGTGCCGGGATGTCAGATGCGCATGGCTACACCTTC	CAGMSDAHGYTF
-	14	TRBV5-1	-	TRBJ1-1	TGCGCCAGCAGCGGGGGGTTTCTCGGCACTGAAGCTTTCTTT	CASSGGFLGTEAFF